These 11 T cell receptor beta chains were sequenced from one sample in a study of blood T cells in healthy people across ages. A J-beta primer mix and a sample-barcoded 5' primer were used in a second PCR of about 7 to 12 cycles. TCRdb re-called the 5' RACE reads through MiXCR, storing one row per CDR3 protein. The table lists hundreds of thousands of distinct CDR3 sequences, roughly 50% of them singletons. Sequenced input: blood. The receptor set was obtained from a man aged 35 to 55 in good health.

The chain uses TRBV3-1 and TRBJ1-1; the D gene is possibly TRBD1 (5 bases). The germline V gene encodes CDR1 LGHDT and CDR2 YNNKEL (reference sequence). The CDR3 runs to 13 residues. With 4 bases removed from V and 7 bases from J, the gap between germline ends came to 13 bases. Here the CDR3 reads CASSPRTLGEAFF. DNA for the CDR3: TGTGCCAGCAGCCCGCGGACACTCGGTGAAGCTTTCTTT.

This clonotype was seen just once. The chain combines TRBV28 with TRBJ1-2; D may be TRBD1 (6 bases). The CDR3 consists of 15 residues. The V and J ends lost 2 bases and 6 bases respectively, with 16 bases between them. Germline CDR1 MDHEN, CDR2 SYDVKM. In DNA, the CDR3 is TGTGCCAGCAGTTTACTCCAGGGGATTAGGGATGGCTACACCTTC. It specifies CASSLLQGIRDGYTF.

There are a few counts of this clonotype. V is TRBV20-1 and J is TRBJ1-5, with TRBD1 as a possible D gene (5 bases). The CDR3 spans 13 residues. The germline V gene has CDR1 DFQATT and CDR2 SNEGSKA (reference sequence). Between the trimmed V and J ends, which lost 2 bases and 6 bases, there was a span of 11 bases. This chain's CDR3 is CSARRGVGQPQHF. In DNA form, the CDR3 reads TGCAGTGCTAGAAGGGGCGTTGGTCAGCCCCAGCATTTT.

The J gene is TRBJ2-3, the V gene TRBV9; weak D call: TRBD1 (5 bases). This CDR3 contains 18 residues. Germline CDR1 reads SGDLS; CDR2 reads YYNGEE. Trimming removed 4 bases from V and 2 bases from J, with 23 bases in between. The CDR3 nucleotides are TGTGCCAGCAGCCCTCCCGTGGGGCAGGTTGGGCACACAGATACGCAGTATTTT. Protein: CASSPPVGQVGHTDTQYF.

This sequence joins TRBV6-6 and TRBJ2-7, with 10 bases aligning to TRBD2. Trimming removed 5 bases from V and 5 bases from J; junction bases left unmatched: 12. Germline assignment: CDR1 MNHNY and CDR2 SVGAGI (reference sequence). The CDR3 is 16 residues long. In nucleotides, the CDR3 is TGTGCCAGCAGTCCATCCGTGGGTAGCGGGGGGAACGAGCAGTACTTC. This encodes CASSPSVGSGGNEQYF.

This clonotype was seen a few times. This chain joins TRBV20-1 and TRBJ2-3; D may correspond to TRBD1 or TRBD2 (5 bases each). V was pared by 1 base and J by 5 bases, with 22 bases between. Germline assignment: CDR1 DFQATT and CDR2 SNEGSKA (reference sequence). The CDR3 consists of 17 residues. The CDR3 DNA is TGCAGTGCTAGAGGACCCGGGACCACCGAGGGCGTAGATACGCAGTATTTT. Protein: CSARGPGTTEGVDTQYF.

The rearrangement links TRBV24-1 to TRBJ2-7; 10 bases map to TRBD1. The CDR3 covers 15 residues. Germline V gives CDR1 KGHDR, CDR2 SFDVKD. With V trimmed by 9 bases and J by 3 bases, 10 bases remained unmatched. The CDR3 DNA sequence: TGTGCCACCGCACCCGGGACAGGGGCTGTCTACGAGCAGTACTTC. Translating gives CATAPGTGAVYEQYF.

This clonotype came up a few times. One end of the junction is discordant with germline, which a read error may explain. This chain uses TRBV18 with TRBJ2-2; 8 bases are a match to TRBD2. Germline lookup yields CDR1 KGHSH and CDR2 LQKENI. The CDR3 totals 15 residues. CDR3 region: CASSPLAENTGELFF. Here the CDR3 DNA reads TGTGCCAGCTCGCCACTAGCGGAGAACACCGGGGAGCTGTTTTTT.

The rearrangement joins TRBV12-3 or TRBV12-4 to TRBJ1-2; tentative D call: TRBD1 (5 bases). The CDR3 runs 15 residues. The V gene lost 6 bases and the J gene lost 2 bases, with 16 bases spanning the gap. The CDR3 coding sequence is TGTGCCAGCAGGGACGGTCCCGGGGCAAACTATGGCTACACCTTC. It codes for CASRDGPGANYGYTF.

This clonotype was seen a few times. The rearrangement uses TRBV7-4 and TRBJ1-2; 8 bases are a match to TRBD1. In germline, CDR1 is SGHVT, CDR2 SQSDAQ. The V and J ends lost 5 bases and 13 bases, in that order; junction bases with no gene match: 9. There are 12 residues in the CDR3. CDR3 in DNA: TGTGCCAGCAGCCCAGGAGACAGGGGAAGCACCTTC. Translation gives CASSPGDRGSTF.

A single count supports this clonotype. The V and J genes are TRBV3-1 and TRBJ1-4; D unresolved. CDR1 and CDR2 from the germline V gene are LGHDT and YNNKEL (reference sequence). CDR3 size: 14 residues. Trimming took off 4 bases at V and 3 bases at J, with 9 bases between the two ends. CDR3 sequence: CASSPYGSNEKLFF. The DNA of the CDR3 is TGTGCCAGCAGCCCATATGGGTCTAATGAAAAACTGTTTTTT.